This TCR beta chain is drawn from a study of CD8+ T cells in alopecia areata. Study background: Twice a day, 5 to 10 mg of oral tofacitinib was administered to treated patients. The drug, tofacitinib, lasted 6 to 18 months, followed by 6 months off drug.

The junction had 4 bases not matched to a gene; V was cut back by 4 bases and J by 1 base. The CDR3 has 15 amino acids. Germline assignment: CDR1 MNHEY and CDR2 SMNVEV (reference sequence). Extracted RNA was reverse transcribed into cDNA, the sequencing template. Some clones are missing from TCRdb's copy, which holds only in-frame ones; the method was immunoSEQ multiplex PCR. The data show about 92,000 clones, 44% seen once. Regarding treatment: oral pan-JAK inhibitor, 5-10 mg twice daily. This clone has only a few counts. The V and J genes are TRBV27 and TRBJ2-1; 7 bases are a match to TRBD2. The origin of this receptor is a human donor with alopecia areata. This specimen was CD8+ T cells sorted from blood, taken at week 24, from a patient treated with tofacitinib. DNA for the CDR3: TGTGCCAGCAGTTCCAGGCGGGAGTCCTACAATGAGCAGTTCTTC. Amino acid sequence: CASSSRRESYNEQFF.